This T cell receptor (beta chain) was identified in a study of T cell responses to AZD1222 COVID-19 vaccine. Study outcomes and limitations: Within unmutated variant regions lay the reported targets of nearly half of spike-specific TCRs. Repertoire sampling happened only post peak T cell response.

V lost 6 bases and J 3 bases, leaving 9 bases between the germline ends. This CDR3 is 13 amino acids long. Per the germline V gene, CDR1 is SNHLY and CDR2 is FYNNEI. Only in-frame clones appear in the TCRdb table, and some are missing; sequencing was by immunoSEQ multiplex PCR. The sample yields roughly 50,000 clones, around 90% seen once. Of note for this clone: Its antigen is unknown.

The material was peripheral blood, obtained on day 0 of AZD1222 vaccination. This clonotype originated in an adult in good health. This sequence joins TRBV2 and TRBJ2-1; a weak D match, TRBD2 (6 bases). The CDR3, as DNA: TGTGCCAGCAGCACTAGCTTCTACAATGAGCAGTTCTTC. Translated: CASSTSFYNEQFF.